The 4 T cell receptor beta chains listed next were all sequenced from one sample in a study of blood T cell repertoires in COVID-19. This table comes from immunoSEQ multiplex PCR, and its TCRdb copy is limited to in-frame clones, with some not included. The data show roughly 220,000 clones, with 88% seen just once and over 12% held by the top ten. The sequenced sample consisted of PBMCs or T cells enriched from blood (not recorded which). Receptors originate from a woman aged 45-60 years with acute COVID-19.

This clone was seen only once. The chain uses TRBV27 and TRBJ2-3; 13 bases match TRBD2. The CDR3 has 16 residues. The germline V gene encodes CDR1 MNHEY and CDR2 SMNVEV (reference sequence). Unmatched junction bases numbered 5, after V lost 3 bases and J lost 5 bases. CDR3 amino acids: CASSLELAGGQDTQYF. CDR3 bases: TGTGCCAGCAGTTTGGAACTAGCGGGAGGGCAAGATACGCAGTATTTT.

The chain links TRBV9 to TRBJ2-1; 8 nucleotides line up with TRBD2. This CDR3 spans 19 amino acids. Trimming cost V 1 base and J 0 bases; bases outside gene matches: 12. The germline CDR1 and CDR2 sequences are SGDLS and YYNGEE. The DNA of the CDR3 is TGTGCCAGCAGCGTAACGCCTAGCGGGTTCCCCGACTCCTACAATGAGCAGTTCTTC. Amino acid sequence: CASSVTPSGFPDSYNEQFF.

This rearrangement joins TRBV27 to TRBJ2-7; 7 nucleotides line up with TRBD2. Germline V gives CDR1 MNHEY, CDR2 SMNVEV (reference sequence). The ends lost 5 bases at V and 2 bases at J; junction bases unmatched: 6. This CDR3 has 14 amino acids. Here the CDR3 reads CASSIAGTTYEQYF. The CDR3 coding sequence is TGTGCCAGCAGTATTGCAGGGACTACCTACGAGCAGTACTTC.

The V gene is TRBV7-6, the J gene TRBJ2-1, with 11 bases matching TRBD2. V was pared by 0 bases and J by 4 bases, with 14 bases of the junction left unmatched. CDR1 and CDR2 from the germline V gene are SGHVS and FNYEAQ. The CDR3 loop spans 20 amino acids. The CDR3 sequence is CASSLALRGILAGDYNEQFF. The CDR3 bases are TGTGCCAGCAGCTTAGCGCTAAGAGGCATACTAGCGGGAGATTACAATGAGCAGTTCTTC.